The sequence of this T cell receptor beta chain was determined in a study of T-cell memory formation after mild COVID-19. This clonotype was counted only a few times. Its antigen is not identified. TCRdb reprocessed the 5' RACE reads via MiXCR and lists one record per CDR3 protein. The sample yields fewer than 350,000 distinct CDR3 sequences, more than 15% seen once. General study points: SARS-CoV-2 specificity was not confirmed for second-wave clones peaking on day 37.

The source is a man aged 18 to 30 who had mild COVID-19 (a few samples of this study predate the infection). Cell type and time point are not known. The sample comprised PBMCs or a T cell subset sorted from them (not recorded which).

CDR3 sequence reads: CASSQDSSGGSDTQYF. Written as DNA, the CDR3 is TGTGCCAGCAGCCAAGATAGTAGCGGGGGGTCAGATACGCAGTATTTT. The chain combines TRBV3-1 with TRBJ2-3; TRBD2 matches at 10 bases. V lost 0 bases, J lost 4 bases, and 4 bases stayed unmatched. CDR3 length equals 16 residues. Germline CDR1 LGHDT, CDR2 YNNKEL (reference sequence).